This TCR beta chain was observed in a study of blood T cell repertoires in COVID-19. Losses at the gene ends were 1 base for V and 7 bases for J; bases not matched to a gene: 11. The CDR3 is 17 amino acids. The germline CDR1 and CDR2 sequences are SGHVS and FQNEAQ. Sequencing used immunoSEQ multiplex PCR; TCRdb keeps in-frame clones, though not all of them. There are about 200,000 clones in the sample; 80% to 90% occur only once, and 3% to 4% lies in the top ten. The sequencing sample was made of PBMCs or T cells enriched from blood (not recorded which). The origin of this receptor is a middle-aged woman with acute COVID-19. The chain has TRBV7-8 and TRBJ2-1, with 9 positions matching TRBD2. CDR3 DNA: TGTGCCAGCAGCTTAGGTCACCGCGGGAGGGCCTGGAATGAGCAGTTCTTC. Translation: CASSLGHRGRAWNEQFF.